This T cell receptor (beta chain) derives from a study of CD8 T cells in ankylosing spondylitis. Study findings and constraints: Disease-linked clones reportedly concentrated significantly in matched ankylosing spondylitis synovial fluid. A TCR beta motif of about 8 highly homologous variants appeared characteristic of ankylosing spondylitis blood.

The CDR3 has 14 residues. Germline V gene sequence: CDR1 LNHDA, CDR2 SQIVND (reference sequence). The ends were cut back, 9 bases at V and 5 bases at J, with 14 bases in the middle. On this clonotype itself: Its antigen remains unknown.

A quantitative 5'-RACE method, one with molecular barcodes, was used to make TCR beta libraries. Via MiXCR, TCRdb re-called the 5' RACE reads, giving one row per CDR3 protein. The table lists 84,000 or so distinct CDR3 sequences, around 30% of them singletons. Sequenced sample: blood, either unsorted or a sorted T cell fraction (not recorded which). The clonotype originates from a male donor with ankylosing spondylitis or in good health (not recorded which). The gene calls are TRBV19 and TRBJ1-6, with TRBD1 as a possible D gene (6 bases). The chain's CDR3 is CASGPRGDNSPLHF. In DNA, the CDR3 is TGTGCCAGCGGCCCCAGGGGAGATAATTCACCCCTCCACTTT.